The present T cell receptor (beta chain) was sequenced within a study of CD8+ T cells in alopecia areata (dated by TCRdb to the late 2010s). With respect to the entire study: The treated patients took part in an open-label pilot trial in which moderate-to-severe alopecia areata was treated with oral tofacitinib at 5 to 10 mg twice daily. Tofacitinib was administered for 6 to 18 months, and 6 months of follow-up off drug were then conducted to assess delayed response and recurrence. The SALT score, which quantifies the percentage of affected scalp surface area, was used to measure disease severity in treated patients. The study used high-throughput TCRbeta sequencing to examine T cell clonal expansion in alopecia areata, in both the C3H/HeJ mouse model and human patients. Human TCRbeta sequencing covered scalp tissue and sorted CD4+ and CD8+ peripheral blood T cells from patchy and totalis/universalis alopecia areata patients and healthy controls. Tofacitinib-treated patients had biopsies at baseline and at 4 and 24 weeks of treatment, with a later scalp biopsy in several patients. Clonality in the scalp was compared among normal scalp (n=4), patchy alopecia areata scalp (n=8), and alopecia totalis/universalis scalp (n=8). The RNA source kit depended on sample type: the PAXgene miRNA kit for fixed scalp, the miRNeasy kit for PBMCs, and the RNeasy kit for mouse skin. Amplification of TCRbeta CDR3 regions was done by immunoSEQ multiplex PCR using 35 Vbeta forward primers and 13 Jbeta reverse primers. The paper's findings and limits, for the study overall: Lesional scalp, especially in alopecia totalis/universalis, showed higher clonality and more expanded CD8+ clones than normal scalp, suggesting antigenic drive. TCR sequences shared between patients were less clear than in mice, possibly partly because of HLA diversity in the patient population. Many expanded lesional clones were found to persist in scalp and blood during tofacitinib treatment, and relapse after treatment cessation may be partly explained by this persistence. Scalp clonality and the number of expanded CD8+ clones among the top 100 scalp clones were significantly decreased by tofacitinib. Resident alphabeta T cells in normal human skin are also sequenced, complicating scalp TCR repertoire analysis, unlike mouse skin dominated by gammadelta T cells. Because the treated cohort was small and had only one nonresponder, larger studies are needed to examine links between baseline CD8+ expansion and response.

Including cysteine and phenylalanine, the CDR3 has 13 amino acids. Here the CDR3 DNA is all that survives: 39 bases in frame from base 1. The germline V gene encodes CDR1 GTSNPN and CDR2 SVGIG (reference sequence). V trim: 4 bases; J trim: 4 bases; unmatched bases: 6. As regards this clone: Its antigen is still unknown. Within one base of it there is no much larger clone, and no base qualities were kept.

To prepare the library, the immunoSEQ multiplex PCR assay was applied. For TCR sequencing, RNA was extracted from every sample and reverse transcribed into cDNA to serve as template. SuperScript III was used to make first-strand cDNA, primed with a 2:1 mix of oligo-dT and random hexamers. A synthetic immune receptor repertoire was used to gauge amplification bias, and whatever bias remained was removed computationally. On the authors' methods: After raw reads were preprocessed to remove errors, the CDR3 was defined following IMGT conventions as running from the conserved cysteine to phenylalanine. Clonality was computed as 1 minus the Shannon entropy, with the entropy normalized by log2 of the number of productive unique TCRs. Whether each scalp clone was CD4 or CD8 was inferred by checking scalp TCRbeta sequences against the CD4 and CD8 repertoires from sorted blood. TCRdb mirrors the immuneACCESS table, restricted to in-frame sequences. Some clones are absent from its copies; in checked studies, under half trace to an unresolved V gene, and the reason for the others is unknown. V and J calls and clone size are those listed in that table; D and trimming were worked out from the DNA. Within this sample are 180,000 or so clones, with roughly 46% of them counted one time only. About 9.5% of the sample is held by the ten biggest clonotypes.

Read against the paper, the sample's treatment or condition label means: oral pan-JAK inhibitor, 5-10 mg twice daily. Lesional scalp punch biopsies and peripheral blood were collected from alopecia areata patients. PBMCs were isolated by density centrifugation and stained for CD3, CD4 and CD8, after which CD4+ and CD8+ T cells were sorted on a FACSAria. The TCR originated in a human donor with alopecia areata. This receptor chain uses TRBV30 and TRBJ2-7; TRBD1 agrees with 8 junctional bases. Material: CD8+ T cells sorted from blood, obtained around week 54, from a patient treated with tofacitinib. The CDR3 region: CAWTAGGTYEQYF. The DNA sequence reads TGTGCCTGGACGGCAGGGGGCACTTACGAGCAGTACTTC.